This TCR beta chain appears in the sequencing data of a study of blood T cells in healthy people across ages. Worth noting for this clonotype: At one boundary the junction diverges from the germline segment, which might be a read error.

A second 7 to 11 cycle PCR used barcoded and J-beta primers. TCRdb analysed the 5' RACE reads with MiXCR anew, one entry per CDR3 protein. The data contain about 1.7 million distinct CDR3 sequences, roughly 27% of them singletons. This CDR3 region has 13 residues. CDR1 and CDR2 (germline): DFQATT, SNEGSKA (reference sequence). This TCR derives from a woman aged 30 to 39 in good health. This chain joins TRBV20-1 and TRBJ1-1, with unresolved D. The sequenced sample was blood. CDR3 region: CGARTYGSTEAFF. The CDR3 DNA reads TGCGGTGCTCGCACTTACGGTAGCACTGAAGCTTTCTTT.